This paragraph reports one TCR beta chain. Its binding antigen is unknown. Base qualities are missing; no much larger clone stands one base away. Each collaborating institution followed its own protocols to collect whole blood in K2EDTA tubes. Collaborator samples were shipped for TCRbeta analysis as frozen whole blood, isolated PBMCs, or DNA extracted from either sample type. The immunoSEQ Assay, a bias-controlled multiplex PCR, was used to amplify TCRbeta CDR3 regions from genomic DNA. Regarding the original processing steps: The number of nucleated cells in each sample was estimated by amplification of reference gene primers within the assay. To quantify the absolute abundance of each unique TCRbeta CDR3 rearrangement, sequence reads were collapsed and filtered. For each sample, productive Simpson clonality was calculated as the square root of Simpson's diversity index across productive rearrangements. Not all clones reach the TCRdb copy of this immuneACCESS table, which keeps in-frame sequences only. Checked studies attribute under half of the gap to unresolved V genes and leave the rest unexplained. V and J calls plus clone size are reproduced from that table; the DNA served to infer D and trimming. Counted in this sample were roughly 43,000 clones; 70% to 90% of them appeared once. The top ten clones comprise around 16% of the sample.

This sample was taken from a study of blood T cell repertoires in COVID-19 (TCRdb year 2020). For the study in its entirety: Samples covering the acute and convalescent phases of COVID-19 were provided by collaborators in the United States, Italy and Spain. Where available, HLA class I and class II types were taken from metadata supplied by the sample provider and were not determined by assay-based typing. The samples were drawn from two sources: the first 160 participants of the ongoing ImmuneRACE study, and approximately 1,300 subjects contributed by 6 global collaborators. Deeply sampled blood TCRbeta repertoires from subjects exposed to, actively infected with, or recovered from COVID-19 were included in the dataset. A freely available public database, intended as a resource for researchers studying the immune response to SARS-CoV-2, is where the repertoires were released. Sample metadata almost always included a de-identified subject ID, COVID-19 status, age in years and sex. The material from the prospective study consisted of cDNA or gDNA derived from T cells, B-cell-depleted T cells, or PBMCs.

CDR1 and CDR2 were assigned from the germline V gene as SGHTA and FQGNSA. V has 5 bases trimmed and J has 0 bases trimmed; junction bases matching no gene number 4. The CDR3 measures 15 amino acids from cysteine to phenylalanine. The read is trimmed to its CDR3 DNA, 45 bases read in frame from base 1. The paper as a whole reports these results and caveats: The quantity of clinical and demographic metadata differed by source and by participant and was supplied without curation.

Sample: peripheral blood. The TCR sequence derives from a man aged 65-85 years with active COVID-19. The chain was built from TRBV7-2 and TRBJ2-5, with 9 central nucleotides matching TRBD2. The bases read TGTGCCAGCAGCCCGCGACTAGCGGACCAAGAGACCCAGTACTTC. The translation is CASSPRLADQETQYF.